This T cell receptor beta chain was captured by sequencing in a study of T cell responses to AZD1222 COVID-19 vaccine. Study-wide context: Pooling covered second doses at about 4 or about 12 weeks. Study-level findings and limits: Every sample of the repertoires postdated the peak T cell response. In the spike-specific TCR repertoire, nearly half reportedly target unmutated variant regions. Baseline seropositivity characterized only six AZD1222 recipients.

Trimming at V came to 1 base and at J to 4 bases, leaving 2 bases not matched to a gene. Germline V gene lookup returns CDR1 MGHRA and CDR2 YSYEKL. The CDR3 spans 15 residues. As concerns this clone: Its specificity is not known.

Profiled with immunoSEQ multiplex PCR; TCRdb holds only in-frame clones, not every one. The repertoire holds 150,000 or so clones, with around nine tenths as singletons. The sequences come from peripheral blood, collected on day 0 of AZD1222 vaccination. The rearrangement uses TRBV4-1 and TRBJ2-1, with TRBD2 matching over 9 bases. The origin of this receptor is an adult in good health. For the CDR3, the DNA is TGCGCCAGCAGCCAAGGACTAGCGGTTTACAATGAGCAGTTCTTC. Translation: CASSQGLAVYNEQFF.